This TCR beta chain was documented in a study of T-cell memory formation after mild COVID-19. TCRdb itself ran the 5' RACE reads through MiXCR, one entry per CDR3 protein. The table lists about 470,000 distinct CDR3 sequences, 20% to 25% of them singletons. This CDR3 region has 20 residues. V shed 0 bases and J 3 bases; nucleotides not matched to a gene: 17. Germline assignment: CDR1 LGHNA and CDR2 YNFKEQ. The sequenced sample consisted of PBMCs or a T cell subset sorted from them (not recorded which). The sequence derives from an adult woman who had mild COVID-19 (a few samples of this study predate the infection). Cell type and time point are not known. The V gene is TRBV4-2, the J gene TRBJ2-3; 8 bases are a match to TRBD2. CDR3 DNA sequence: TGTGCCAGCAGCCAAGATAGGACAATCAGCGGGAGTTTGGTGACAGATACGCAGTATTTT. Its translation is CASSQDRTISGSLVTDTQYF.